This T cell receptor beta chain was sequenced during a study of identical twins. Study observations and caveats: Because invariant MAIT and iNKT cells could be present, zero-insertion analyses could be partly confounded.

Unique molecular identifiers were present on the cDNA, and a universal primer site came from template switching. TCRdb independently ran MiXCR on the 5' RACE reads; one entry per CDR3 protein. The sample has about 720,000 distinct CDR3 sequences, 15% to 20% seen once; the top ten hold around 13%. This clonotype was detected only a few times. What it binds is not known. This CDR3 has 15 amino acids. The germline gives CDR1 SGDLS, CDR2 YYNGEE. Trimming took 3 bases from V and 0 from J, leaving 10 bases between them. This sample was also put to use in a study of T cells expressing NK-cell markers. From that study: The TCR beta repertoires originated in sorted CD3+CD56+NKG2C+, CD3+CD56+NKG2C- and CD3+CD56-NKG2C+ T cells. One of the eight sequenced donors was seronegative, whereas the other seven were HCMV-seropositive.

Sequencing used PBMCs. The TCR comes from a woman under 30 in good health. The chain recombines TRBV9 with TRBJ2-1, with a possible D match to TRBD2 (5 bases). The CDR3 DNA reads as TGTGCCAGCAGCGCAGCGGAGTTCTCCTACAATGAGCAGTTCTTC. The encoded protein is CASSAAEFSYNEQFF.